Each of the 10 T cell receptor beta chains below was sequenced from the same sample in a study of blood T cell repertoires in COVID-19. Using immunoSEQ multiplex PCR, the repertoire was profiled, and TCRdb retains in-frame clones only, with some absent. This sample has 70,000 to 95,000 clones, with roughly 80% found just once. Sequencing input: peripheral blood. These receptors came from a woman aged 40 to 50 with active or convalescent COVID-19.

The chain links TRBV7-6 to TRBJ2-5, with 9 bases identical to TRBD2. CDR1 is SGHVS and CDR2 is FNYEAQ in the germline V gene. V shed 0 bases, J shed 5 bases, and the junction held 10 bases outside the gene matches. The CDR3 extends over 17 amino acids. The CDR3, as DNA: TGTGCCAGCAGCTTAGCAGCGGGGGGCCTTGCAGGGGAGACCCAGTACTTC. The encoded protein is CASSLAAGGLAGETQYF. The full variable domain, its missing parts supplied by reference TRBV7-6 and TRBJ2-5, is GAGVSQSPRYKVTKRGQDVALRCDPISGHVSLYWYRQALGQGPEFLTYFNYEAQQDKSGLPNDRFSAERPEGSISTLTIQRTEQRDSAMYRCASSLAAGGLAGETQYFGPGTRLLVL.

This chain joins TRBV7-6 and TRBJ1-4; unclear D gene. CDR3 size: 14 residues. Trimming took 1 base from V and 4 from J, leaving 7 bases between them. Per germline, CDR1 SGHVS and CDR2 FNYEAQ. CDR3 region: CASSLGPDNEKLFF. The CDR3 DNA follows: TGTGCCAGCAGCTTAGGGCCAGATAATGAAAAACTGTTTTTT.

J is TRBJ2-7 and V is TRBV18; 7 bases line up with TRBD1. The CDR3 runs to 12 residues. V dropped 3 bases and J dropped 6; count of bases not matched to a gene: 2. CDR1 KGHSH and CDR2 LQKENI come from the germline V gene. This chain's CDR3 is CASSPDRVEQYF. CDR3 in DNA: TGTGCCAGCTCACCTGACAGGGTCGAGCAGTACTTC.

The CDR3 DNA sequence: TGCAGCGTTGCAGCGCCGAATGAGCAGTTCTTC. Its protein product is CSVAAPNEQFF. The gene calls are TRBV29-1 and TRBJ2-1; no reliable D call. V lost 4 bases and J lost 7, with 8 bases in between. Germline loops: CDR1 SQVTM, CDR2 ANQGSEA. The CDR3 extends over 11 amino acids.

This clone came up a few times. The gene calls are TRBV7-3 and TRBJ2-2; 9 nucleotides align to TRBD1. Trimming at V came to 4 bases and at J to 1 base, leaving 10 bases not matched to a gene. CDR1 and CDR2 from the germline V gene are SGHTA and FQGTGA. The CDR3 runs to 18 residues. The DNA for the CDR3 is TGTGCCAGCAGCTCTACCGGGACAGGGATTGGGAACACCGGGGAGCTGTTTTTT. It is translated as CASSSTGTGIGNTGELFF.

This clone was observed a few times. V is TRBV11-2 and J is TRBJ1-5; D gene unclear. Trimming removed 0 bases from V and 6 bases from J, with 9 bases in between. CDR1 and CDR2 (germline): SGHAT, FQNNGV. The CDR3 has 14 residues. CDR3 sequence reads: CASSLDSPRQPQHF. CDR3 coding DNA: TGTGCCAGCAGCTTAGATTCACCGCGTCAGCCCCAGCATTTT.

As regards this clone: This CDR3 is also generated by other DNA sequences in the sample. The CDR3 nucleotides read TGTGCCAGCTCACCCGGGACAGGGGGCTCCTACGAGCAGTACTTC. Translation: CASSPGTGGSYEQYF. V usage is TRBV18 and J usage is TRBJ2-7, with 11 bases fitting TRBD1. J was trimmed by 0 bases and V by 3 bases; bases with no gene match: 1. Germline lookup yields CDR1 KGHSH and CDR2 LQKENI. The CDR3 is made up of 15 amino acids.

This clone has only a few counts. The chain joins TRBV12-3 or TRBV12-4 to TRBJ2-5; D might be TRBD2 (5 bases). Trimming shortened V by 3 bases and J by 5 bases, and 10 bases separated the two germline ends. The CDR3 spans 13 residues. DNA for the CDR3: TGTGCCAGCAGTTTCGGGATTTTGGAGACCCAGTACTTC. The encoded protein is CASSFGILETQYF.

The chain combines TRBV5-1 with TRBJ1-1; 10 positions match TRBD1. The CDR3 spans 15 residues. J lost 2 bases, V lost 5 bases, and 6 bases had no gene match. Germline V gene sequence: CDR1 SGHRS, CDR2 YFSETQ. CDR3 amino acids: CASRLGDRGNTEAFF. The CDR3 DNA follows: TGCGCCAGCAGGCTGGGGGACAGGGGTAACACTGAAGCTTTCTTT.

The rearrangement joins TRBV7-2 to TRBJ2-1; 13 bases match TRBD2. The CDR3 extends over 16 amino acids. CDR1 and CDR2 from the germline V gene are SGHTA and FQGNSA. Unmatched junction bases numbered 8, after V lost 5 bases and J lost 7 bases. CDR3 region: CASSETGTSGKNEQFF. The CDR3 DNA follows: TGTGCCAGCAGCGAAACCGGGACTAGCGGGAAGAATGAGCAGTTCTTC. The whole variable domain, remainder taken from reference TRBV7-2 and TRBJ2-1, is GAGVSQSPSNKVTEKGKDVELRCDPISGHTALYWYRQSLGQGLEFLIYFQGNSAPDKSGLPSDRFSAERTGGSVSTLTIQRTQQEDSAVYLCASSETGTSGKNEQFFGPGTRLTVL.